These T cell receptor beta chains were read from a single sample in a study of beta chain features in type 1 diabetes. Sequenced by immunoSEQ multiplex PCR; TCRdb stores in-frame clones only, minus some. The table shows a few hundred thousand clones, with 9.5% to 10% occurring only once. The sample consisted of central memory CD4+ T cells from blood. The receptors stem from a man between 25 and 39 years old with type 1 diabetes. Both conserved end residues are part of each CDR3. Fields, in order: D gene, J gene, V gene, clone size, CDR3 length, CDR3 protein, CDR3 DNA. A D gene is named only where the DNA matches it firmly. Size values are once, few and many counts, or a class for expanded clones, and some rows have none.

NA TRBJ2-2 TRBV25-1 NA 14 CASSELRATGELFF TGTGCCAGCAGTGAATTAAGGGCCACCGGGGAGCTGTTTTTT
TRBD2 TRBJ2-7 TRBV27 NA 16 CASSPISGRAPYEQYF TGTGCCAGCAGTCCGATTAGCGGGAGGGCCCCCTACGAGCAGTACTTC
TRBD2 TRBJ2-3 TRBV5-1 few 14 CASSFSGSEDTQYF TGCGCCAGCAGCTTTAGCGGGAGTGAAGATACGCAGTATTTT
NA TRBJ2-4 TRBV4-1 few 18 CASSQDPPLGGAKNIQYF TGCGCCAGCAGCCAAGATCCTCCGTTGGGGGGCGCCAAAAACATTCAGTACTTC
NA TRBJ1-1 TRBV5-1 NA 14 CASSLSGTNTEAFF TGCGCCAGCAGCTTGTCTGGGACAAACACTGAAGCTTTCTTT
NA TRBJ1-1 TRBV7-9 many 13 CASSLVGDTEAFF TGTGCCAGCAGCTTAGTGGGGGACACTGAAGCTTTCTTT
NA TRBJ2-1 TRBV9 few 12 CASSFWTTEQFF TGTGCCAGCAGCTTTTGGACTACTGAGCAGTTCTTC
TRBD2 TRBJ2-5 TRBV14 NA 16 CASSPWGAGGSETQYF TGTGCCAGCAGCCCCTGGGGAGCGGGAGGGTCAGAGACCCAGTACTTC
NA TRBJ2-3 TRBV7-2 NA 15 CASSLAQSSTDTQYF TGTGCCAGCAGCTTAGCTCAGTCATCCACAGATACGCAGTATTTT
NA TRBJ2-5 TRBV28 NA 14 CASTPFRGEKTQYF TGTGCCAGCACCCCCTTTAGAGGGGAAAAGACCCAGTACTTC
NA TRBJ2-3 TRBV29-1 NA 12 CSAGLSTDTQYF TGCAGCGCGGGACTGAGCACAGATACGCAGTATTTT
NA TRBJ2-1 TRBV27 NA 16 CASSLVGTRSYNEQFF TGTGCCAGCAGTTTAGTGGGGACCCGCTCCTACAATGAGCAGTTCTTC
TRBD1 TRBJ2-1 TRBV4-3 few 14 CASSQDIGDREQFF TGCGCCAGCAGCCAAGATATCGGGGACAGAGAGCAGTTCTTC